A single sample is the source of the 20 T cell receptor beta chains below, sequenced in a study of shared clonotypes between healthy human individuals. Naive CD8 isolation took CD45RO-negative cells positively selected for CCR7 and excluded terminally differentiated effector memory CD45RA+ cells. Repertoires were generated with immunoSEQ multiplex PCR, while TCRdb's copy carries only in-frame clones and drops some. The data contain 1.5 million to 2.5 million clones, over 85% of them singletons. The sequenced sample was naive CD8+ T cells sorted from blood. These TCRs come from a young man in good health.

The V and J genes are TRBV20-1 and TRBJ2-1; D is undetermined. This CDR3 has 11 amino acids. Germline V gene data show CDR1 as DFQATT and CDR2 as SNEGSKA (reference sequence). V lost 5 bases and J lost 9, with 11 bases in between. The CDR3 DNA follows: TGCAGTGCTGCCCGCGTTACTGAGCAGTTCTTC. Translating gives CSAARVTEQFF.

The V gene is TRBV27, the J gene TRBJ2-1; 9 nucleotides align to TRBD2. J lost 7 bases, V lost 5 bases, and 15 bases had no gene match. Germline V gives CDR1 MNHEY, CDR2 SMNVEV (reference sequence). The CDR3 loop spans 17 amino acids. The CDR3 DNA sequence: TGTGCCAGCAGTCTGAGATTCGCGGGGGGGCTTGGAAATGAGCAGTTCTTC. Protein: CASSLRFAGGLGNEQFF.

Only one count was recorded for this clone. This sequence joins TRBV7-6 and TRBJ2-2; possibly TRBD1 for D (8 bases). Between the trimmed V and J ends, which lost 5 bases and 6 bases, there was a span of 25 bases. This CDR3 contains 18 residues. Germline CDR1 reads SGHVS; CDR2 reads FNYEAQ. Written as DNA, the CDR3 is TGTGCCAGCAGCCACCACGGACAGGGACTATCCTGGGCCGGGGAGCTGTTTTTT. Translated, it gives CASSHHGQGLSWAGELFF.

J is TRBJ1-2 and V is TRBV30; D unresolved. Trimming removed 2 bases at V and 5 bases at J, with 12 bases between. The germline gives CDR1 GTSNPN, CDR2 SVGIG (reference sequence). The CDR3 length is 13 residues. The CDR3 sequence is CAWSKEEWYGYTF. The CDR3 nucleotides are TGTGCCTGGAGTAAGGAGGAATGGTATGGCTACACCTTC.

V is TRBV9 and J is TRBJ2-2; 7 nucleotides line up with TRBD2. The germline gives CDR1 SGDLS, CDR2 YYNGEE. The CDR3 has 13 residues. With 7 bases clipped from V and 7 bases from J, the junction kept 7 bases outside the gene matches. CDR3 protein: CASGGSINGELFF. CDR3 coding DNA: TGTGCCAGCGGCGGGAGTATTAACGGGGAGCTGTTTTTT.

The rearrangement uses TRBV10-3 and TRBJ2-3; D possibly corresponds to TRBD1 (5 bases). There are 17 residues in the CDR3. CDR1 and CDR2 (germline): ENHRY, SYGVKD. The V gene lost 4 bases and the J gene lost 1 base, with 18 bases spanning the gap. The CDR3 sequence is CAISARDIIYGTDTQYF. For the CDR3, the DNA is TGTGCCATCAGTGCCAGGGATATAATCTATGGCACAGATACGCAGTATTTT.

A note on this clone: The same CDR3 is also encoded by other DNA sequences in this sample. The rearrangement joins TRBV7-9 to TRBJ1-5, with unresolved D. CDR3 length: 12 residues. CDR1 and CDR2 (germline): SEHNR, FQNEAQ (reference sequence). V dropped 5 bases and J dropped 5 bases, with 7 bases sitting between them. The CDR3 region has the DNA TGTGCCAGCAGCCTTGAGTATCAGCCCCAGCATTTT. This encodes CASSLEYQPQHF.

The rearrangement joins TRBV28 to TRBJ2-7; D possibly corresponds to TRBD1 (5 bases). The length of the CDR3 is 14 residues. Trimming took 6 bases from V and 5 from J, leaving 17 bases between them. Germline V gene lookup returns CDR1 MDHEN and CDR2 SYDVKM. The CDR3 coding sequence is TGTGCCAGCAGCCCTCCCACAGGATTTCACGAGCAGTACTTC. Amino acid sequence: CASSPPTGFHEQYF.

This rearrangement joins TRBV7-2 to TRBJ1-5; D unclear. Germline CDR1 and CDR2: SGHTA and FQGNSA. The V end lost 1 base, the J end lost 3 bases, and 7 bases lay between the germline ends. This CDR3 comprises 14 residues. The CDR3 sequence is CASSLGHFNQPQHF. The CDR3 DNA is TGTGCCAGCAGCTTAGGACACTTCAATCAGCCCCAGCATTTT.

V and J are TRBV7-9 and TRBJ2-7, with D unclear. Trimming stripped 7 bases from V and 3 bases from J, with 16 bases between. The CDR3 has 14 residues. Germline V gene data show CDR1 as SEHNR and CDR2 as FQNEAQ (reference sequence). CDR3 region: CASTISTENYEQYF. DNA for the CDR3: TGTGCCAGCACCATTTCTACCGAAAACTACGAGCAGTACTTC. Filled out from reference TRBV7-9 and TRBJ2-7, the complete variable domain reads DTGVSQNPRHKITKRGQNVTFRCDPISEHNRLYWYRQTLGQGPEFLTYFQNEAQLEKSRLLSDRFSAERPKGSFSTLEIQRTEQGDSAMYLCASTISTENYEQYFGPGTRLTVT.

This chain uses TRBV2 with TRBJ1-2, with 7 bases aligning to TRBD1. V shed 7 bases and J 4 bases; nucleotides not matched to a gene: 12. Germline assignment: CDR1 SNHLY and CDR2 FYNNEI. The CDR3 sequence is 15 residues long. CDR3 DNA: TGTGCCAGCACCCACGCCCGGGACAGCCCCTATGGCTACACCTTC. This encodes CASTHARDSPYGYTF. The whole variable domain, remainder taken from reference TRBV2 and TRBJ1-2, is EPEVTQTPSHQVTQMGQEVILRCVPISNHLYFYWYRQILGQKVEFLVSFYNNEISEKSEIFDDQFSVERPDGSNFTLKIRSTKLEDSAMYFCASTHARDSPYGYTFGSGTRLTVV.

Concerning this clone: This specimen includes other DNA sequences encoding the same CDR3. The chain uses TRBV29-1 and TRBJ2-7; TRBD2 aligns across 7 bases. Per the germline V gene, CDR1 is SQVTM and CDR2 is ANQGSEA. This CDR3 has 15 residues. V shed 0 bases and J 1 base; nucleotides not matched to a gene: 6. The CDR3, as DNA: TGCAGCGTTGAAGATGGACCTAGCGGTTCCTACGAGCAGTACTTC. Amino acids: CSVEDGPSGSYEQYF.

The chain couples TRBV28 to TRBJ2-5; 9 positions agree with TRBD1. Trimming cost V 9 bases and J 2 bases; bases outside gene matches: 7. Germline V gives CDR1 MDHEN, CDR2 SYDVKM. The CDR3 contains 14 residues. The CDR3, as DNA: TGTGCCAGTTTCAAGACAGGGGGACAAGAGACCCAGTACTTC. Protein sequence: CASFKTGGQETQYF.

CDR3 sequence reads: CASEYSGSYEQYF. In DNA form, the CDR3 reads TGTGCCAGCGAGTACAGCGGCTCCTACGAGCAGTACTTC. This chain connects TRBV5-6 to TRBJ2-7; D possibly corresponds to TRBD2 (5 bases). The germline V gene encodes CDR1 SGHDT and CDR2 YYEEEE. The CDR3 spans 13 residues. Trimming took 7 bases from V and 0 from J, leaving 11 bases between them.

This clone was picked up a small number of times. V is TRBV10-2 and J is TRBJ2-2; TRBD2 matches 9 bases. The CDR3 is 15 residues long. CDR1 is WSHSY and CDR2 is SAAADI in the germline V gene. Trimming at V came to 5 bases and at J to 1 base, leaving 2 bases not matched to a gene. CDR3 DNA: TGCGCCAGCAGTTATAGCGGGGGGAACACCGGGGAGCTGTTTTTT. As protein: CASSYSGGNTGELFF.

The V call is TRBV5-4, the J call TRBJ1-1; D is perhaps TRBD1 (6 bases). Per germline, CDR1 SGHNT and CDR2 YYREEE (reference sequence). This CDR3 has 13 amino acids. Trimming cost V 0 bases and J 11 bases, with 14 bases left between them. This CDR3 is CASSLVEGVQAFF. CDR3 DNA sequence: TGTGCCAGCAGCTTGGTGGAGGGGGTACAGGCTTTCTTT. Drawing the rest from reference TRBV5-4 and TRBJ1-1, the complete variable domain is ETGVTQSPTHLIKTRGQQVTLRCSSQSGHNTVSWYQQALGQGPQFIFQYYREEENGRGNFPPRFSGLQFPNYSSELNVNALELDDSALYLCASSLVEGVQAFFGQGTRLTVV.

The chain uses TRBV6-6 and TRBJ2-1, with 8 bases matching TRBD1. With V trimmed by 8 bases and J by 8 bases, 8 bases remained unmatched. The CDR3 is made up of 13 amino acids. Germline-derived CDR1 and CDR2 are MNHNY and SVGAGI (reference sequence). CDR3 sequence (DNA): TGTGCCAGCCATCAGGGGGCGGTGGATGAGCAGTTCTTC. Translating gives CASHQGAVDEQFF.

The rearrangement links TRBV29-1 to TRBJ1-2; D perhaps matches TRBD1 (5 bases). V was pared by 0 bases and J by 5 bases, with 16 bases between. In germline, CDR1 is SQVTM, CDR2 ANQGSEA. The CDR3 extends over 15 amino acids. This CDR3 reads CSVEDLLGPPYGYTF. The CDR3 nucleotides are TGCAGCGTTGAAGATCTTTTGGGACCCCCTTATGGCTACACCTTC. The variable domain in full, completed from reference TRBV29-1 and TRBJ1-2, reads SAVISQKPSRDICQRGTSLTIQCQVDSQVTMMFWYRQQPGQSLTLIATANQGSEATYESGFVIDKFPISRPNLTFSTLTVSNMSPEDSSIYLCSVEDLLGPPYGYTFGSGTRLTVV.

The chain carries TRBV7-9 and TRBJ1-2; a weak D match, TRBD1 (5 bases). V dropped 5 bases and J dropped 6 bases, with 10 bases sitting between them. This CDR3 contains 12 residues. Germline CDR1 reads SEHNR; CDR2 reads FQNEAQ (reference sequence). The CDR3 is CASSEGSDGYTF. DNA of the CDR3: TGTGCCAGCAGCGAGGGGTCCGATGGCTACACCTTC.

V and J are TRBV28 and TRBJ2-7, with 11 bases fitting TRBD1. Germline trimming cut 6 bases from V and 5 bases from J; bases unmatched to any gene: 9. Germline V lookup: CDR1 MDHEN, CDR2 SYDVKM. The CDR3 runs 15 residues. This CDR3 reads CASRPVGQGDHEQYF. In DNA form, the CDR3 reads TGTGCCAGCAGGCCGGTGGGACAGGGGGACCACGAGCAGTACTTC. The whole variable domain, filled in from reference TRBV28 and TRBJ2-7, reads DVKVTQSSRYLVKRTGEKVFLECVQDMDHENMFWYRQDPGLGLRLIYFSYDVKMKEKGDIPEGYSVSREKKERFSLILESASTNQTSMYLCASRPVGQGDHEQYFGPGTRLTVT.